The clone carrying this T cell receptor beta chain was recorded many times. These data are taken from a study of human T cells and chemical hapten exposure. Study background: The variation in per-sample TCR yields arose mainly from small differences in pooled library volumes.

In TCRdb, the RACE reads were re-called with MiXCR into one record per CDR3 protein. Here the sample spans approximately 85,000 distinct CDR3 sequences, more than 8.5% being singletons. CDR3 length: 13 amino acids. The germline CDR1 and CDR2 sequences are MNHNS and SASEGT. V was pared by 6 bases and J by 7 bases, with 13 bases between. The time point: patch test 2, 6 weeks after DPC sensitization. The treatment was: therapeutic diphenylcyclopropenone sensitization with weekly scalp DPC. V and J are TRBV6-1 and TRBJ1-5; D ambiguous. This clonotype was obtained from a woman in her thirties with alopecia areata. Some clones in this sample may be carry-over from other donors' samples. The specimen comprised whole blood, sampled in connection with sensitization to the hapten diphenylcyclopropenone (DPC). The CDR3 bases are TGTGCCAGCAGCGATCGGGTTCTGCAGCCCCAGCATTTT. Protein: CASSDRVLQPQHF.